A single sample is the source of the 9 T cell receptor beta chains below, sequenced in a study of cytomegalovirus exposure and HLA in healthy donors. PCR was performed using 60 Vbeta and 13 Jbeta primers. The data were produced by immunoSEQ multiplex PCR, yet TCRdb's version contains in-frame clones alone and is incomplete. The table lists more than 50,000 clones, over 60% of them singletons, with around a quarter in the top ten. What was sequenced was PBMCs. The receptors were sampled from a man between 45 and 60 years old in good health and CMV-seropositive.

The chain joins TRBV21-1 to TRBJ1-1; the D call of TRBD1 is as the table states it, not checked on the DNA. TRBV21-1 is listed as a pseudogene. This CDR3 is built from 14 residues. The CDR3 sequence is CASSKENRETEAFF. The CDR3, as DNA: TGTGCCAGCAGCAAAGAAAACAGGGAAACTGAAGCTTTCTTT.

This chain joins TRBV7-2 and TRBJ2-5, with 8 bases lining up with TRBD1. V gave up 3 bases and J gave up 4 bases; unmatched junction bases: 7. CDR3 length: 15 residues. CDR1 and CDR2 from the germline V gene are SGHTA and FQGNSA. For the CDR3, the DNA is TGTGCCAGCAGCTTCCAGGGGGCATCGGGAGAGACCCAGTACTTC. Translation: CASSFQGASGETQYF.

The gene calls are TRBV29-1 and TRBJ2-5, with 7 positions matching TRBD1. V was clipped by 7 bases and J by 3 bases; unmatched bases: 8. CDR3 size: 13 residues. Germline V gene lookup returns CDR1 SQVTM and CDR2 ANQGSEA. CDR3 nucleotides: TGCAGCGGCCGGGACAGCAAGAAAGAGACCCAGTACTTC. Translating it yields CSGRDSKKETQYF.

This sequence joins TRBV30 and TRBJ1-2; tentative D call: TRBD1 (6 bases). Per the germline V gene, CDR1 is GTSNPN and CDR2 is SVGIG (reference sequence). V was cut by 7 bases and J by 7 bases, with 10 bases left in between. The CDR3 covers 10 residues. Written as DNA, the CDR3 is TGTGCCTTCGGGACATTTGGCTACACCTTC. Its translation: CAFGTFGYTF. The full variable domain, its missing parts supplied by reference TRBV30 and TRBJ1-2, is SQTIHQWPATLVQPVGSPLSLECTVEGTSNPNLYWYRQAAGRGLQLLFYSVGIGQISSEVPQNLSASRPQDRQFILSSKKLLLSDSGFYLCAFGTFGYTFGSGTRLTVV.

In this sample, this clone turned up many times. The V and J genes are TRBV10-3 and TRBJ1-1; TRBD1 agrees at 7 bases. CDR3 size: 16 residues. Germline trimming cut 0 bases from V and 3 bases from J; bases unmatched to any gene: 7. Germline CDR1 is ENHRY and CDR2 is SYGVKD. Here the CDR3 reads CAISESPQGRHTEAFF. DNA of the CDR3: TGTGCCATCAGTGAGTCCCCACAGGGGAGACACACTGAAGCTTTCTTT.

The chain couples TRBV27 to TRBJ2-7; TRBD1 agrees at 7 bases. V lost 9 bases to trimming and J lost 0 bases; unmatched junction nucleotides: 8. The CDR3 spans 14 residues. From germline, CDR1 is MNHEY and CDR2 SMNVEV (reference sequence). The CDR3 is CASMGQPNSYEQYF. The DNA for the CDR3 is TGTGCCAGTATGGGACAGCCAAACTCCTACGAGCAGTACTTC.

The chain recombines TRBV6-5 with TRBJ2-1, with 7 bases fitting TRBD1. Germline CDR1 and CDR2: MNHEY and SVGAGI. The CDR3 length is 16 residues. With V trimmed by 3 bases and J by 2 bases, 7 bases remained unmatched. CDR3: CASSYSQGVTYNEQFF. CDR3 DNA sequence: TGTGCCAGCAGTTATTCCCAGGGGGTCACCTACAATGAGCAGTTCTTC.

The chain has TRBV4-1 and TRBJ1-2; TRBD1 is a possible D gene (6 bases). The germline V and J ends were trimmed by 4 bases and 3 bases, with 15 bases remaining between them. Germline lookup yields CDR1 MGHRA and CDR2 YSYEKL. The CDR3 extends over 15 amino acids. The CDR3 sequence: CASSPLSDSDYGYTF. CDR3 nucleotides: TGCGCCAGCAGCCCCCTATCGGACAGTGACTATGGCTACACCTTC.

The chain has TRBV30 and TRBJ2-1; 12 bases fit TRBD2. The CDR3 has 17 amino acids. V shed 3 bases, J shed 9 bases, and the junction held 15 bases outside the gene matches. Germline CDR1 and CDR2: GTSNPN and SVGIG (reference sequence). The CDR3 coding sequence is TGTGCCTGGAGCCCGAGGGTCGGACTAGCGGGAAGGGGTGAGCAGTTCTTC. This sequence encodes CAWSPRVGLAGRGEQFF. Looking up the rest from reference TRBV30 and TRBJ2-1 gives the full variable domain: SQTIHQWPATLVQPVGSPLSLECTVEGTSNPNLYWYRQAAGRGLQLLFYSVGIGQISSEVPQNLSASRPQDRQFILSSKKLLLSDSGFYLCAWSPRVGLAGRGEQFFGPGTRLTVL.